The sequence of this TCR beta chain was determined in a study of PD-1 blockade in classical Hodgkin lymphoma. Germline CDR1 SGHRS, CDR2 YFSETQ. The CDR3 sequence is 12 residues long. Germline trimming cut 3 bases from V and 8 bases from J; bases unmatched to any gene: 4. Relapse after autologous stem cell transplantation occurred in every patient, and brentuximab vedotin exposure varied. TCRdb's copy holds only in-frame clones and misses some; the assay was immunoSEQ multiplex PCR. The sample has about 14,000 clones; 70% to 90% are singletons. The input for sequencing was peripheral blood mononuclear cells (PBMCs), taken at baseline. This chain joins TRBV5-1 and TRBJ1-1, with TRBD1 identical over 7 bases. The origin of this receptor is a human donor with classical Hodgkin lymphoma. The CDR3 protein is CASSSGGPEAFF. Here the CDR3 DNA reads TGCGCCAGCAGCTCAGGGGGGCCCGAAGCTTTCTTT.